The T cell receptor (beta chain) under discussion was sequenced for a study of cytomegalovirus exposure and HLA in healthy donors. Study-level findings and limits: Some public TCRs appeared in many individuals, while most sequences were rare.

Vbeta (60) and Jbeta (13) primers were used in the PCR. Clones were read by immunoSEQ multiplex PCR, and TCRdb kept only the in-frame ones, dropping some. Among 150,000 or so clones listed, almost 80% were seen once. CDR3 size: 15 residues. Germline V gene data show CDR1 as MNHEY and CDR2 as SMNVEV (reference sequence). The V end lost 4 bases, the J end lost 1 base, and 13 bases lay between the germline ends. As concerns this clone: Its matching antigen is unknown.

The material sequenced was PBMCs. The chain combines TRBV27 with TRBJ1-1; possible D gene TRBD1, 5 bases. This sequence was found in a middle-aged woman in good health and CMV-seropositive. This CDR3 is CASSSRGGANTEAFF. CDR3 DNA sequence: TGTGCCAGCAGTTCCCGGGGGGGAGCGAACACTGAAGCTTTCTTT.